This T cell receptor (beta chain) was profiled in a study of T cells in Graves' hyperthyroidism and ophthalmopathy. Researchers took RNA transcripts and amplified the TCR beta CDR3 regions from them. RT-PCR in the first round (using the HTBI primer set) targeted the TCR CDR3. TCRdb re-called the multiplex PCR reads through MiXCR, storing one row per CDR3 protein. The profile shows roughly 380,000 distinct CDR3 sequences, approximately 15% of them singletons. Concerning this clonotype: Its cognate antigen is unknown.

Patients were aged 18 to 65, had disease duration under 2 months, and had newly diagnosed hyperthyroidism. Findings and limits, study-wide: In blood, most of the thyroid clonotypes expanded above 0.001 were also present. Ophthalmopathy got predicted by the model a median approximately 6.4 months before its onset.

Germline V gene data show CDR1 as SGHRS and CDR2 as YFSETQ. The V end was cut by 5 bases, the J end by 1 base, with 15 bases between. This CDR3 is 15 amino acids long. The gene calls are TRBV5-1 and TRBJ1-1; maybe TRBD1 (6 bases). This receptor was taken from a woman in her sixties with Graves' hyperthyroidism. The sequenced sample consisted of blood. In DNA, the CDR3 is TGCGCCAGCAGTTATATTGACAGGACGAACACTGAAGCTTTCTTT. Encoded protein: CASSYIDRTNTEAFF.